The source of this T cell receptor beta chain is a study of blood T cell repertoires in COVID-19. The repertoire was sequenced with immunoSEQ multiplex PCR; TCRdb's copy has only in-frame clones and lacks some. The sample records about 250,000 clones, 85% being singletons. The sequencing sample was made of peripheral blood. The clonotype was recovered from a man aged 50 or older with COVID-19, enrolled during active disease.

The CDR3 sequence is CASSGGTFEKLFF. As DNA, the CDR3 is TGTGCCAGTAGTGGGGGGACGTTTGAAAAACTGTTTTTT. This chain connects TRBV19 to TRBJ1-4, with a possible D match to TRBD1 (5 bases). Trimming took off 5 bases at V and 7 bases at J, with 11 bases between the two ends. Germline lookup yields CDR1 LNHDA and CDR2 SQIVND (reference sequence). This CDR3 region has 13 residues.